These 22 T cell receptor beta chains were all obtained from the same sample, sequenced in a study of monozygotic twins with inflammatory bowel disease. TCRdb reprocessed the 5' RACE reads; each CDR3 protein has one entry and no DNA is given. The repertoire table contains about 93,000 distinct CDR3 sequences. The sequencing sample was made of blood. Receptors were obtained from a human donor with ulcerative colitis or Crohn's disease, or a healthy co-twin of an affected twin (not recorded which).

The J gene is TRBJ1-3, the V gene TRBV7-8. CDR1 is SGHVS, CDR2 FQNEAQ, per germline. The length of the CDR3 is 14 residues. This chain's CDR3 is CASSFGLELNTIYF.

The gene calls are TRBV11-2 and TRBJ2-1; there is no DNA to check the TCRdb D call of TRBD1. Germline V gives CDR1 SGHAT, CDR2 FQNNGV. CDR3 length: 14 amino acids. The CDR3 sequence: CASSWSAGTREQFF.

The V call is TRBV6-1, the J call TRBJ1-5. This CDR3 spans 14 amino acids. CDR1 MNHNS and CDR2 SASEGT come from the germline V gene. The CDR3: CASRALIWEQPQHF.

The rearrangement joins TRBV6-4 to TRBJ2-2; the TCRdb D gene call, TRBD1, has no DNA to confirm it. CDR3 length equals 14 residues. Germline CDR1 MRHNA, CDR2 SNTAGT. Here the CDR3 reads CASSEGGDTGELFF.

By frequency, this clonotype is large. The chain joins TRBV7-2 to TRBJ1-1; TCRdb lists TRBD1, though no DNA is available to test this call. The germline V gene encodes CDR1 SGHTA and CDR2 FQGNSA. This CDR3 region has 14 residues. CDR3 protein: CASSLGSRASEAFF.

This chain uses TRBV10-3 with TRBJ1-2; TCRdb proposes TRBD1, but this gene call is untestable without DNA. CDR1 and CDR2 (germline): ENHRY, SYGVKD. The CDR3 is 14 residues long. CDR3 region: CAIRDGTVNYGYTF.

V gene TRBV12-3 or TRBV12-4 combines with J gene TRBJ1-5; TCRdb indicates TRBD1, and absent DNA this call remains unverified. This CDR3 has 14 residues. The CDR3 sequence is CASSPGHSNQPQHF.

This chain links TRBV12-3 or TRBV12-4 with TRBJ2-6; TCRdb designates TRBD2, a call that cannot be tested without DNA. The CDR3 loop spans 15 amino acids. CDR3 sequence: CASSSGEYGANVLTF.

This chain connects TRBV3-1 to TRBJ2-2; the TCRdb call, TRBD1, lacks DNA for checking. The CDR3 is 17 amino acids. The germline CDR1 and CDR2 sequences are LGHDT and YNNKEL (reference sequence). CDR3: CASSRPPGQGILGELFF.

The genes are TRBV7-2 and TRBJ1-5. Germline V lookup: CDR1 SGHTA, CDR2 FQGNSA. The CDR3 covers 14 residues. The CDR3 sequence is CASSLLNSNQPQHF.

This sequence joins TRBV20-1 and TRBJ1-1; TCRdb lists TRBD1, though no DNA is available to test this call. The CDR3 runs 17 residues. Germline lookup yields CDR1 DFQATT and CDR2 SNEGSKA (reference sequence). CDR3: CSARPRDRGSVVTEAFF.

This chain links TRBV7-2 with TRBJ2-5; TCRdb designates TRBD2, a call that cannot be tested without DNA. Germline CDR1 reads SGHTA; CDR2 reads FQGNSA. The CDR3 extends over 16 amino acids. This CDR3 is CASSSGLAGRQETQYF.

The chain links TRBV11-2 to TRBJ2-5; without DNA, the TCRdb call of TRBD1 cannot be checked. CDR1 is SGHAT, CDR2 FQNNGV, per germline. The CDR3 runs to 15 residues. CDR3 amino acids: CASSLGAAVQETQYF.

The CDR3 here is CASSESGSYNSPLHF. V and J are TRBV6-1 and TRBJ1-6; TCRdb outputs TRBD1, but without DNA this stays unchecked. CDR1 and CDR2 from the germline V gene are MNHNS and SASEGT. The CDR3 contains 15 residues.

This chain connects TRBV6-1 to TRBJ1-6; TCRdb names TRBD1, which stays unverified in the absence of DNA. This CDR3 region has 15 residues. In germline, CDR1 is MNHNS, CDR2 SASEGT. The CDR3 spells CASMEVRTVDSPLHF.

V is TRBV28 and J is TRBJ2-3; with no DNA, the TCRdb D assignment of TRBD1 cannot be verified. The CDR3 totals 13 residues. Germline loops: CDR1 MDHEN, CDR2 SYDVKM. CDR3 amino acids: CASSPFGGGVPYF.

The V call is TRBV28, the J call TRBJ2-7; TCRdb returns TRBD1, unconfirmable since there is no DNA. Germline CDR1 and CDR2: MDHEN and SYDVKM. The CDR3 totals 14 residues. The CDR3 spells CASSIDRTLAEQYF.

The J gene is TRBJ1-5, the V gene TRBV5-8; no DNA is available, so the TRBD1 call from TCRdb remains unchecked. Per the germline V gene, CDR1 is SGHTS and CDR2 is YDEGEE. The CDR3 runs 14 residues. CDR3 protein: CASSRQGGGQPQHF.

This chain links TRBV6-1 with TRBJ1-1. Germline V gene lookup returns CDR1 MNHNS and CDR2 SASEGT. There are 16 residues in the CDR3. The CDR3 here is CASRKDPSGGGTEAFF.

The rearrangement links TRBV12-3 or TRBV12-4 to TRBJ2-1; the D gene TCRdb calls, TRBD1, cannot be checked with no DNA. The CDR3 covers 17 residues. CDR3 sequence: CASRFRTGTPSHNEQFF.

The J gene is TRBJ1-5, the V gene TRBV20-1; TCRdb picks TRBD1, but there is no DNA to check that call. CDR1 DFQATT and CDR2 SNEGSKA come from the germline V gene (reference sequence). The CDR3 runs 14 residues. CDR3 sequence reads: CSARDFAGNQPQHF.

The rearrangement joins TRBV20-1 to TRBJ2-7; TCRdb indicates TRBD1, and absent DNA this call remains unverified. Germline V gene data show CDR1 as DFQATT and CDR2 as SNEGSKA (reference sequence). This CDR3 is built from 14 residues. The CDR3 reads CSARGAGTGSTRYF.